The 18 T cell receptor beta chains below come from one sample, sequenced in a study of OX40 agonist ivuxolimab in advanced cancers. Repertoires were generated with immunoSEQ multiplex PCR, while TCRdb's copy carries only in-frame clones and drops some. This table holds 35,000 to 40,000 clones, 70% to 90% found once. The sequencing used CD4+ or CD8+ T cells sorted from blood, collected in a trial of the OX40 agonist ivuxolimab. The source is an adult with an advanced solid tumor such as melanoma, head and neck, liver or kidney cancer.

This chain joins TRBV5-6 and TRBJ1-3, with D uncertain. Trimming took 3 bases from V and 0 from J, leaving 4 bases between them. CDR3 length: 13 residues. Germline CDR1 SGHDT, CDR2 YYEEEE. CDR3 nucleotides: TGTGCCAGCAGCTCTTACTCTGGAAACACCATATATTTT. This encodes CASSSYSGNTIYF. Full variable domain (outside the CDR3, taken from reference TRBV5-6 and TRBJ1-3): DAGVTQSPTHLIKTRGQQVTLRCSPKSGHDTVSWYQQALGQGPQFIFQYYEEEERQRGNFPDRFSGHQFPNYSSELNVNALLLGDSALYLCASSSYSGNTIYFGEGSWLTVV.

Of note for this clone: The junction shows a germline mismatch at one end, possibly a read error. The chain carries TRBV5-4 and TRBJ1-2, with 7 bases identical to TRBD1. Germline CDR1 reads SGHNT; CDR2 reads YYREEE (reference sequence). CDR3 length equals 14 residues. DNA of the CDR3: TGTGCCAGCAGCTTGGGGACAGGCCTCTATGACTACACCTTC. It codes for CASSLGTGLYDYTF.

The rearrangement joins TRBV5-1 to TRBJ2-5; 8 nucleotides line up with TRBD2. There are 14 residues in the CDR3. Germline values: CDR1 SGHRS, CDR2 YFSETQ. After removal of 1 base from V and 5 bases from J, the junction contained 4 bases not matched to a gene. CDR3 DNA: TGCGCCAGCAGCTTGCGTCCGGGAGGGGAGACCCAGTACTTC. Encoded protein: CASSLRPGGETQYF.

The CDR3 sequence is CASSLWGSGNTEQYF. The DNA of the CDR3 is TGTGCCAGCAGCTTATGGGGTTCGGGGAATACCGAGCAGTACTTC. The V gene is TRBV7-9, the J gene TRBJ2-7; tentative D call: TRBD2 (5 bases). The CDR3 is 15 amino acids. CDR1 SEHNR and CDR2 FQNEAQ come from the germline V gene (reference sequence). Trimming pared 2 bases from V and 6 bases from J, leaving 17 bases between. The complete variable domain, with remaining parts taken from reference TRBV7-9 and TRBJ2-7, reads DTGVSQNPRHKITKRGQNVTFRCDPISEHNRLYWYRQTLGQGPEFLTYFQNEAQLEKSRLLSDRFSAERPKGSFSTLEIQRTEQGDSAMYLCASSLWGSGNTEQYFGPGTRLTVT.

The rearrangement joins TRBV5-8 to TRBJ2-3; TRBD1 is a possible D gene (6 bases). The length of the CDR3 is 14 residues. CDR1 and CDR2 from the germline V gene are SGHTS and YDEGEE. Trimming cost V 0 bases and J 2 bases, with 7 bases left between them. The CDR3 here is CASSLGQVTDTQYF. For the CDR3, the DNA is TGTGCCAGCAGCTTGGGACAGGTCACAGATACGCAGTATTTT.

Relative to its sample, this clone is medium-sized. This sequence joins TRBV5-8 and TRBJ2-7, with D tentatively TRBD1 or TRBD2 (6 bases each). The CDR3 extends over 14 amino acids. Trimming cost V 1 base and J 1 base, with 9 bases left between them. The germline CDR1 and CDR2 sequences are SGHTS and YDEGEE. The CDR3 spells CASSLLGGSYEQYF. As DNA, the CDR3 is TGTGCCAGCAGCTTGCTAGGGGGGTCCTACGAGCAGTACTTC.

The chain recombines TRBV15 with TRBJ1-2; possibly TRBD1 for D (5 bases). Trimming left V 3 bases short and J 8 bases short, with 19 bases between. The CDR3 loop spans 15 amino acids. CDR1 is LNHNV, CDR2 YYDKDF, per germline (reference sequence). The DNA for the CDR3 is TGTGCCACCAGCAGGCCTCCCGTCAGGGCTGGGGGCTACACCTTC. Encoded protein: CATSRPPVRAGGYTF. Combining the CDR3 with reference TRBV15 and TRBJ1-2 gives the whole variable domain DAMVIQNPRYQVTQFGKPVTLSCSQTLNHNVMYWYQQKSSQAPKLLFHYYDKDFNNEADTPDNFQSRRPNTSFCFLDIRSPGLGDTAMYLCATSRPPVRAGGYTFGSGTRLTVV.

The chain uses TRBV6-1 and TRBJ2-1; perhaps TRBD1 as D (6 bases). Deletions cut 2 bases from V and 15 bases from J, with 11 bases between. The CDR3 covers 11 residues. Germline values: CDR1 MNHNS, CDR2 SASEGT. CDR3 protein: CASSELGAGFF. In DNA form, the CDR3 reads TGTGCCAGCAGTGAATTGGGGGCCGGGTTCTTC.

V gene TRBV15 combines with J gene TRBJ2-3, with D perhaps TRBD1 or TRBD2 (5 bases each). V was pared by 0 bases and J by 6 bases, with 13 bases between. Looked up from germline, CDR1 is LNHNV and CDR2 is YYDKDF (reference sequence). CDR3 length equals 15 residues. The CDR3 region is CATSRETGTMDTQYF. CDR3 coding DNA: TGTGCCACCAGCAGAGAAACCGGGACGATGGATACGCAGTATTTT. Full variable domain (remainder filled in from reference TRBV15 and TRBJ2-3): DAMVIQNPRYQVTQFGKPVTLSCSQTLNHNVMYWYQQKSSQAPKLLFHYYDKDFNNEADTPDNFQSRRPNTSFCFLDIRSPGLGDTAMYLCATSRETGTMDTQYFGPGTRLTVL.

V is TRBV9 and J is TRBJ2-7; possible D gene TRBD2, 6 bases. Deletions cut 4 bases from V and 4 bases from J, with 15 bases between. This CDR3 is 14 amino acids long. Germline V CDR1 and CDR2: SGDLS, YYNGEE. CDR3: CASSPQEGLYEQYF. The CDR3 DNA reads TGTGCCAGCAGCCCCCAGGAGGGGTTATACGAGCAGTACTTC.

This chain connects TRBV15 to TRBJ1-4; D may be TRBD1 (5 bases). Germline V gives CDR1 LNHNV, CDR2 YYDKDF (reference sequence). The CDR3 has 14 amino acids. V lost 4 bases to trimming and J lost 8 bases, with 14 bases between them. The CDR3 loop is CATSKAGGWEKLFF. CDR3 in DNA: TGTGCCACCAGCAAGGCCGGGGGGTGGGAAAAACTGTTTTTT.

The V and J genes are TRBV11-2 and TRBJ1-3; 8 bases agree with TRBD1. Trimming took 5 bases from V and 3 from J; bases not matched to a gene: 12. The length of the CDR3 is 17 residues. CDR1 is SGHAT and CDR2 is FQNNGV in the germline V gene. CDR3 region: CASSMDRARGGGNTIYF. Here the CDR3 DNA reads TGTGCCAGCAGCATGGACAGGGCCCGGGGTGGTGGAAACACCATATATTTT.

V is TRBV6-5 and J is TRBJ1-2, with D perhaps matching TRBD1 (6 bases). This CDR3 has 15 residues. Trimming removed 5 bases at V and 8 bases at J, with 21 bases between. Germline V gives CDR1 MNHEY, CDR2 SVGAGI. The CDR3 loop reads CASSTRDMAYRGYTF. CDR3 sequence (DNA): TGTGCCAGCAGTACCAGGGACATGGCCTATAGGGGCTACACCTTC.

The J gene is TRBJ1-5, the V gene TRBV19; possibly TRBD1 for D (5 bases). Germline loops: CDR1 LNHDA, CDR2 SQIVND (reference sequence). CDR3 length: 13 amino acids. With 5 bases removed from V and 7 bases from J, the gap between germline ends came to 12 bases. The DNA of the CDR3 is TGTGCCAGTAGTCTCGAAGAGGGGCAGCCCCAGCATTTT. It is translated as CASSLEEGQPQHF.

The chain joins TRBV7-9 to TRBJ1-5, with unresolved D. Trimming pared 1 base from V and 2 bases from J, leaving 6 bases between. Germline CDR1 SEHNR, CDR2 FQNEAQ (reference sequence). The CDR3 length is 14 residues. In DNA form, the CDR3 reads TGTGCCAGCAGCTTAGGGGGAGGCAATCAGCCCCAGCATTTT. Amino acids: CASSLGGGNQPQHF.

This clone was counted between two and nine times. For the CDR3, the DNA is TGTGCCAGCAGCTTAGGGGATAACGCTGAAGCTTTCTTT. Translated: CASSLGDNAEAFF. The rearrangement links TRBV13 to TRBJ1-1, with D hard to call. CDR1 is PRHDT, CDR2 FYEKMQ, per germline (reference sequence). The V end lost 0 bases, the J end lost 6 bases, and 8 bases lay between the germline ends. This CDR3 spans 13 amino acids.

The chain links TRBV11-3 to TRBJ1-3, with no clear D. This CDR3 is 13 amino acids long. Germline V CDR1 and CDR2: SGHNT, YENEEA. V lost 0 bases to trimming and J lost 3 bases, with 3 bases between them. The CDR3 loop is CASSLEFGNTIYF. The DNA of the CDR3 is TGTGCCAGCAGCTTAGAATTTGGAAACACCATATATTTT.

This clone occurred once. CDR3 sequence (DNA): TGTGCCACCAGCAGAGTTGGTGGGGGGGAGACCCAGTACTTC. Protein product: CATSRVGGGETQYF. The chain is built from TRBV15 and TRBJ2-5, with D perhaps matching TRBD2 (6 bases). The germline V gene has CDR1 LNHNV and CDR2 YYDKDF (reference sequence). V was shortened by 1 base and J by 5 bases, with 11 bases between the two germline ends. CDR3 length: 14 residues.